These 21 T cell receptor beta chains were sequenced from one sample in a study of T cell repertoires in cytomegalovirus infection. MiXCR, applied by TCRdb to the reads, yields one record per CDR3 protein. The sample lists approximately 600,000 distinct CDR3 sequences, over 35% occurring once. What these receptors recognize is not known. The starting material was cultured PBMCs, obtained from culture after CMV antigen stimulation. These receptors were obtained from a human donor in good health (CMV status not recorded). Some clones in this sample may be carry-over from other donors' samples.

This clonotype was observed a few times. The CDR3 here is CASSGGARDIQYF. CDR3 sequence (DNA): TGTGCCAGCAGTGGGGGGGCACGGGACATTCAGTACTTC. V usage is TRBV6-6 and J usage is TRBJ2-4; D might be TRBD2 (7 bases). The CDR3 is 13 residues long. The germline gives CDR1 MNHNY, CDR2 SVGAGI (reference sequence). V lost 5 bases, J lost 8 bases, and 13 bases lay in between.

The rearrangement uses TRBV6-1 and TRBJ2-7, with 7 bases fitting TRBD1. Germline CDR1 is MNHNS and CDR2 is SASEGT. Losses at the gene ends were 1 base for V and 3 bases for J; bases not matched to a gene: 9. The CDR3 spans 16 residues. Written as DNA, the CDR3 is TGTGCCAGCAGTGAAGGCCCCGGGACAGATTTCTACGAGCAGTACTTC. Translating gives CASSEGPGTDFYEQYF.

V is TRBV7-9 and J is TRBJ1-2; 9 positions match TRBD1. The CDR3 contains 15 residues. Per the germline V gene, CDR1 is SEHNR and CDR2 is FQNEAQ (reference sequence). The V gene end was trimmed by 2 bases and the J gene end by 3 bases; junction bases not matched to a gene: 4. CDR3 sequence (DNA): TGTGCCAGCAGCTTAAGGGGACAGGGCGACTATGGCTACACCTTC. Encoded protein: CASSLRGQGDYGYTF.

The V and J genes are TRBV6-6 and TRBJ2-7, with D perhaps TRBD1 (5 bases). The CDR3 is 15 residues long. Germline V gene lookup returns CDR1 MNHNY and CDR2 SVGAGI (reference sequence). Trimming removed 0 bases at V and 5 bases at J, with 14 bases between. Here the CDR3 reads CASSYSRQPRDEQYF. The CDR3 coding sequence is TGTGCCAGCAGTTACTCGAGACAGCCCAGGGACGAGCAGTACTTC.

This clonotype was detected only a few times. This chain uses TRBV19 with TRBJ2-7; D is tentatively TRBD1 or TRBD2 (5 bases each). Germline values: CDR1 LNHDA, CDR2 SQIVND (reference sequence). Trimming left V 4 bases short and J 8 bases short, with 24 bases between. The CDR3 covers 16 residues. DNA of the CDR3: TGTGCCAGTAGTACCCAGCCGCCGGGGCCCCCGATGAAGCAGTACTTC. It translates to CASSTQPPGPPMKQYF.

This clonotype was picked up a small number of times. In DNA, the CDR3 is TGTGCCAGCAGCCCTCACCACAGAGAATACTACGAGCAGTACTTC. Protein product: CASSPHHREYYEQYF. The genes are TRBV7-2 and TRBJ2-7; D call uncertain. Germline V gives CDR1 SGHTA, CDR2 FQGNSA. Trimming took off 5 bases at V and 3 bases at J, with 17 bases between the two ends. The length of the CDR3 is 15 residues.

The J gene is TRBJ2-2, the V gene TRBV5-1; D gene unclear. V shed 0 bases and J shed 0 bases, with 9 bases lying between them. The CDR3 length is 16 residues. CDR1 and CDR2 from the germline V gene are SGHRS and YFSETQ. CDR3 loop: CASSLASISNTGELFF. Here the CDR3 DNA reads TGCGCCAGCAGCTTGGCCAGTATCTCGAACACCGGGGAGCTGTTTTTT.

The chain recombines TRBV10-3 with TRBJ1-1; 10 nucleotides match TRBD1. The ends lost 6 bases at V and 4 bases at J; junction bases unmatched: 2. The CDR3 is 13 amino acids. CDR1 ENHRY and CDR2 SYGVKD come from the germline V gene. CDR3 region: CAIRGQGTTEAFF. DNA for the CDR3: TGTGCCATCAGGGGACAGGGGACCACTGAAGCTTTCTTT.

The gene calls are TRBV10-2 and TRBJ2-3; possibly TRBD2 for D (7 bases). Germline V gene lookup returns CDR1 WSHSY and CDR2 SAAADI. The V end was cut by 0 bases, the J end by 0 bases, with 13 bases between. The CDR3 loop spans 17 amino acids. The CDR3 sequence is CASSESRRGPSTDTQYF. The CDR3 bases are TGCGCCAGCAGTGAGTCTAGGCGGGGGCCGAGCACAGATACGCAGTATTTT.

The rearrangement joins TRBV7-2 to TRBJ2-5; 7 nucleotides match TRBD2. Germline V gene lookup returns CDR1 SGHTA and CDR2 FQGNSA. Trimming at V came to 4 bases and at J to 4 bases, leaving 9 bases not matched to a gene. The CDR3 loop spans 15 amino acids. DNA for the CDR3: TGTGCCAGCAGCTCTGGACTAGGGAGGGGAGAGACCCAGTACTTC. Protein sequence: CASSSGLGRGETQYF.

This clonotype was picked up a small number of times. The chain carries TRBV5-5 and TRBJ2-3; 13 positions agree with TRBD2. J lost 3 bases, V lost 3 bases, and 7 bases had no gene match. The CDR3 is made up of 17 amino acids. The germline gives CDR1 SGHKS, CDR2 YYEKEE (reference sequence). The CDR3, as DNA: TGTGCCAGCAGCTACTTAACGGGACTAGCGGGGACAGATACGCAGTATTTT. It specifies CASSYLTGLAGTDTQYF.

The J gene is TRBJ1-1, the V gene TRBV6-1, with a possible D match to TRBD1 (5 bases). With 7 bases removed from V and 3 bases from J, the gap between germline ends came to 12 bases. CDR3 length equals 13 residues. CDR1 is MNHNS and CDR2 is SASEGT in the germline V gene. CDR3: CASKEGTDTEAFF. Written as DNA, the CDR3 is TGTGCCAGCAAGGAGGGGACGGACACTGAAGCTTTCTTT.

The rearrangement links TRBV7-9 to TRBJ1-1; tentatively, D is TRBD1 (5 bases). Deletions cut 4 bases from V and 1 base from J, with 10 bases between. The CDR3 covers 14 residues. Germline CDR1 SEHNR, CDR2 FQNEAQ (reference sequence). The CDR3 is CASSSQTENTEAFF. The CDR3 DNA reads TGTGCCAGCAGCTCACAGACAGAGAACACTGAAGCTTTCTTT.

In this sample, this clonotype turned up a few times. The V and J genes are TRBV11-2 and TRBJ1-3; 7 nucleotides line up with TRBD1. Germline trimming cut 6 bases from V and 4 bases from J; bases unmatched to any gene: 9. The CDR3 sequence is 15 residues long. The germline V gene encodes CDR1 SGHAT and CDR2 FQNNGV. The CDR3 loop reads CASSLTGAGGNTIYF. DNA of the CDR3: TGTGCCAGCAGTTTAACAGGGGCAGGAGGAAACACCATATATTTT.

This clonotype appeared many times. J is TRBJ2-1 and V is TRBV7-2, with 8 bases matching TRBD2. The CDR3 spans 15 residues. V was clipped by 2 bases and J by 6 bases; unmatched bases: 6. Germline V gives CDR1 SGHTA, CDR2 FQGNSA. DNA of the CDR3: TGTGCCAGCAGCTTAACAGCGGGAGTTCGCAATGAGCAGTTCTTC. Translating it yields CASSLTAGVRNEQFF.

V is TRBV5-4 and J is TRBJ2-7; maybe TRBD1 (5 bases). CDR3 size: 12 residues. Germline lookup yields CDR1 SGHNT and CDR2 YYREEE (reference sequence). V lost 2 bases, J lost 5 bases, and 8 bases lay in between. CDR3 bases: TGTGCCAGCAGCTTCCAGACAGACGAGCAGTACTTC. It encodes CASSFQTDEQYF.

This rearrangement joins TRBV6-2 or TRBV6-3 to TRBJ2-2; D remains ambiguous. V lost 6 bases and J lost 4, with 9 bases in between. The CDR3 is 13 residues long. CDR1 MNHEY and CDR2 SVGEGT come from the germline V gene. CDR3 in amino acids: CASSRPATGELFF. DNA for the CDR3: TGTGCCAGCAGCCGTCCGGCCACCGGGGAGCTGTTTTTT.

This chain joins TRBV15 and TRBJ1-4; possibly TRBD1 for D (6 bases). The CDR3 sequence is 16 residues long. Per germline, CDR1 LNHNV and CDR2 YYDKDF (reference sequence). V was pared by 1 base and J by 6 bases, with 15 bases between. For the CDR3, the DNA is TGTGCCACCAGCAGAGGTGGGACAACGAGGGATGAAAAACTGTTTTTT. Translated, it gives CATSRGGTTRDEKLFF.

As concerns this clonotype: This CDR3 fails to terminate in the conserved phenylalanine or tryptophan, so it likely reflects a read error. This sequence joins TRBV11-2 and TRBJ1-1; D ambiguous. V lost 3 bases, J lost 10 bases, and 12 bases lay in between. CDR3 length: 12 amino acids. CDR1 and CDR2 (germline): SGHAT, FQNNGV. CDR3 amino acids: CASSFSQTGAFL. The CDR3 coding sequence is TGTGCCAGCAGCTTTAGCCAGACGGGAGCTTTCCTT.

Turning to this clonotype: A junction boundary mismatches the germline segment, possibly from a read error. The J gene is TRBJ2-3, the V gene TRBV5-4; no reliable D call. The CDR3 has 15 residues. Germline lookup yields CDR1 SGHNT and CDR2 YYREEE (reference sequence). The CDR3 coding sequence is TGTGCCAGCAGCTTGGAAATAGCAAGCACAGAGACGCAGTATTTT. Translation gives CASSLEIASTETQYF.

The chain couples TRBV7-2 to TRBJ2-5; no definite D call. Trimming shortened V by 4 bases and J by 2 bases, and 11 bases separated the two germline ends. The germline V gene has CDR1 SGHTA and CDR2 FQGNSA. The CDR3 has 14 amino acids. CDR3 in DNA: TGTGCCAGCAGCTCCACCGACAATCAAGAGACCCAGTACTTC. As protein: CASSSTDNQETQYF.